The 14 T cell receptor beta chains below were found in one sample sequenced in a study of T-cell reconstitution after alpha-beta-depleted transplantation in children. It was with unique molecular identifiers that the TCRbeta library was prepared. Each CDR3 protein is one row after TCRdb ran MiXCR on the PCR reads. Altogether more than 150,000 distinct CDR3 sequences are present, about 6.8% being singletons, with the ten largest covering around 3.1%. Specimen: PBMCs from the stem cell graft donor, collected from the stem cell graft. The receptors stem from a human donor who donated a stem cell graft to a child with Wiskott-Aldrich syndrome.

This clonotype was counted ten times or more. The rearrangement joins TRBV10-3 to TRBJ2-7; 11 nucleotides line up with TRBD2. V lost 9 bases, J lost 4 bases, and 8 bases stayed unmatched. The CDR3 covers 14 residues. CDR1 and CDR2 (germline): ENHRY, SYGVKD. CDR3 DNA: TGTGCCATTACTAGCGGGGGTGCTTTTTACGAGCAGTACTTC. Translating it yields CAITSGGAFYEQYF.

This clonotype was counted ten times or more. The chain recombines TRBV5-6 with TRBJ2-5; D may be TRBD1 (6 bases). V lost 8 bases, J lost 5 bases, and 22 bases lay in between. This CDR3 spans 15 amino acids. CDR1 is SGHDT, CDR2 YYEEEE, per germline. The CDR3 region has the DNA TGTGCCAGTTCCGATCTGGGACAACCTGAGGAGACCCAGTACTTC. This codes for CASSDLGQPEETQYF.

This clonotype occurred many times. The V call is TRBV3-1, the J call TRBJ2-1; D perhaps matches TRBD1 (6 bases). The germline V gene has CDR1 LGHDT and CDR2 YNNKEL (reference sequence). Trimming cost V 6 bases and J 3 bases, with 12 bases left between them. This CDR3 is 14 amino acids long. The CDR3 spells CASSRDTRYNEQFF. CDR3 in DNA: TGTGCCAGCAGTCGGGACACCCGCTACAATGAGCAGTTCTTC.

V usage is TRBV12-3 or TRBV12-4 and J usage is TRBJ2-6; 7 bases map to TRBD1. The CDR3 spans 17 residues. V gave up 4 bases and J gave up 1 base; unmatched junction bases: 7. The CDR3 region has the DNA TGTGCCAGCAGTTACGGACAGGCGGAATCTGGGGCCAACGTCCTGACTTTC. Its translation is CASSYGQAESGANVLTF.

The sample holds many counts of this clonotype. The chain carries TRBV5-1 and TRBJ1-1; D may be TRBD1 (6 bases). V was shortened by 0 bases and J by 7 bases, with 10 bases between the two germline ends. The germline V gene has CDR1 SGHRS and CDR2 YFSETQ. The CDR3 consists of 13 residues. CDR3 loop: CASSLVGGNEAFF. In nucleotides, the CDR3 is TGCGCCAGCAGCTTGGTGGGGGGCAATGAAGCTTTCTTT.

This clonotype was recorded at least ten times. V and J are TRBV5-1 and TRBJ1-3; the D gene is possibly TRBD1 (6 bases). Trimming pared 4 bases from V and 0 bases from J, leaving 14 bases between. This CDR3 comprises 16 residues. Germline CDR1 reads SGHRS; CDR2 reads YFSETQ. CDR3 protein: CASSPGHRTSGNTIYF. The CDR3 DNA reads TGCGCCAGCAGCCCGGGACATAGGACCTCTGGAAACACCATATATTTT.

In its sample, this clonotype was seen many times. The rearrangement links TRBV20-1 to TRBJ2-3, with D unclear. The CDR3 is 16 residues long. The V gene lost 5 bases and the J gene lost 2 bases, with 20 bases spanning the gap. Germline CDR1 and CDR2: DFQATT and SNEGSKA (reference sequence). This CDR3 reads CSAPDTGQFITDTQYF. The CDR3 DNA sequence: TGCAGTGCTCCAGATACGGGTCAGTTTATCACAGATACGCAGTATTTT.

In its sample, this clonotype was seen many times. This chain uses TRBV24-1 with TRBJ2-1; possible D gene TRBD1, 5 bases. CDR3 length equals 18 residues. V lost 4 bases to trimming and J lost 0 bases, with 18 bases between them. CDR1 is KGHDR, CDR2 SFDVKD, per germline. This CDR3 is CATSDPSLDKGSYNEQFF. The CDR3 DNA follows: TGTGCCACCAGTGACCCCTCTCTGGACAAGGGCTCCTACAATGAGCAGTTCTTC.

This clonotype was detected ten times or more. The chain joins TRBV7-9 to TRBJ2-5, with no clear D. Deletions cut 0 bases from V and 1 base from J, with 12 bases between. CDR3 length equals 16 residues. Germline CDR1 SEHNR, CDR2 FQNEAQ (reference sequence). The CDR3 nucleotides are TGTGCCAGCAGCTTAGCCCTGAGGCAGATCCAAGAGACCCAGTACTTC. Protein: CASSLALRQIQETQYF.

A few counts support this clonotype. The chain employs TRBV20-1 and TRBJ2-1; 10 nucleotides match TRBD2. J lost 0 bases, V lost 7 bases, and 15 bases had no gene match. Germline CDR1 is DFQATT and CDR2 is SNEGSKA (reference sequence). This CDR3 is 18 amino acids long. The DNA for the CDR3 is TGCAGTGGCTCGGGAAGGGGACTAGCGAAGAGCTCCTACAATGAGCAGTTCTTC. Encoded protein: CSGSGRGLAKSSYNEQFF.

This clonotype came up once. This chain connects TRBV7-2 to TRBJ2-3; no clear D. Trimming shortened V by 1 base and J by 0 bases, and 11 bases separated the two germline ends. Germline lookup yields CDR1 SGHTA and CDR2 FQGNSA. The CDR3 is 16 amino acids. In DNA, the CDR3 is TGTGCCAGCAGCTTAGGAGGCTACTCTAGCACAGATACGCAGTATTTT. Its protein is CASSLGGYSSTDTQYF.

This clonotype showed up many times. J is TRBJ2-3 and V is TRBV7-2; D tentatively fits TRBD1 or TRBD2 (5 bases each). The CDR3 has 15 amino acids. With 3 bases removed from V and 1 base from J, the gap between germline ends came to 11 bases. CDR1 is SGHTA and CDR2 is FQGNSA in the germline V gene. Here the CDR3 reads CASSFDRGGTDTQYF. DNA of the CDR3: TGTGCCAGCAGCTTCGATAGGGGAGGCACAGATACGCAGTATTTT.

This clonotype was recorded many times. The chain is built from TRBV20-1 and TRBJ1-1, with no clear D. The V and J ends lost 1 base and 4 bases respectively, with 10 bases between them. The germline V gene has CDR1 DFQATT and CDR2 SNEGSKA (reference sequence). The CDR3 length is 13 residues. CDR3 sequence reads: CSARGPMTTEAFF. The CDR3 DNA follows: TGCAGTGCTAGAGGACCAATGACCACTGAAGCTTTCTTT.

In its sample, this clonotype was seen many times. The chain joins TRBV5-1 to TRBJ2-1, with 7 positions matching TRBD2. CDR1 is SGHRS and CDR2 is YFSETQ in the germline V gene. The trim removed 3 bases at V and 6 bases at J, leaving 6 bases unmatched. The CDR3 length is 14 residues. The DNA for the CDR3 is TGCGCCAGCAGCTGGGGGGGAGGTGCCAATGAGCAGTTCTTC. It codes for CASSWGGGANEQFF.